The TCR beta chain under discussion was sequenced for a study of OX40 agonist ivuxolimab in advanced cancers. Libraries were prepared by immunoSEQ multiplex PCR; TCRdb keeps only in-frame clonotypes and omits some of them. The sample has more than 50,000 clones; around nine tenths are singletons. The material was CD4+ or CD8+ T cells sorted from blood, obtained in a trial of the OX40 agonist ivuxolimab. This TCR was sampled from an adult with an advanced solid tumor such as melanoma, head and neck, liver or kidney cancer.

CDR3 nucleotide sequence: TGTGCCAGCAAGGCCAATCGGGGGGAGGAGACCCAGTACTTC. Residues: CASKANRGEETQYF. This chain connects TRBV2 to TRBJ2-5; 7 bases match TRBD2. This CDR3 spans 14 amino acids. J lost 5 bases, V lost 7 bases, and 10 bases had no gene match. Germline values: CDR1 SNHLY, CDR2 FYNNEI.